A single sample is the source of the 3 T cell receptor beta chains below, sequenced in a study of shared clonotypes between healthy human individuals. Here immunoSEQ multiplex PCR was the method, and the copy in TCRdb shows in-frame clones only, minus some. This sample yields a few million clones, of which 90% to 95% are seen a single time; roughly 0.36% belongs to the top ten. The sequenced sample consisted of naive CD4+ T cells from PBMCs. As to subset: CD45RA+ positively selected. The receptors originated from a man aged 18 to 29 in good health. Some clones in this sample may be carry-over from other donors' samples.

The chain recombines TRBV30 with TRBJ1-6, with 12 positions matching TRBD1. This CDR3 is 17 amino acids long. J lost 3 bases, V lost 2 bases, and 5 bases had no gene match. Germline CDR1 reads GTSNPN; CDR2 reads SVGIG (reference sequence). The CDR3 bases are TGTGCCTGGAGTATCGGGACAGGGGGCCTCTATAATTCACCCCTCCACTTT. Residues: CAWSIGTGGLYNSPLHF.

Of note for this clone: This same CDR3 is encoded by further DNA sequences in the sample. The V and J genes are TRBV7-3 and TRBJ2-2, with D unclear. The V end lost 4 bases, the J end lost 4 bases, and 7 bases lay between the germline ends. The CDR3 consists of 13 residues. Germline-derived CDR1 and CDR2 are SGHTA and FQGTGA. In DNA form, the CDR3 reads TGTGCCAGCAGCTCTAGGGCCACCGGGGAGCTGTTTTTT. It is translated as CASSSRATGELFF.

Only one count was recorded for this clone. V gene TRBV5-4 combines with J gene TRBJ1-4; weak D call: TRBD1 (5 bases). Germline V CDR1 and CDR2: SGHNT, YYREEE (reference sequence). V was clipped by 4 bases and J by 1 base, with 20 bases between them. The CDR3 extends over 18 amino acids. CDR3 bases: TGTGCCAGCAGCCCCGGGACCGGACCTTTAGGAACTAATGAAAAACTGTTTTTT. Translating it yields CASSPGTGPLGTNEKLFF. Variable domain in full (rest from reference TRBV5-4 and TRBJ1-4): ETGVTQSPTHLIKTRGQQVTLRCSSQSGHNTVSWYQQALGQGPQFIFQYYREEENGRGNFPPRFSGLQFPNYSSELNVNALELDDSALYLCASSPGTGPLGTNEKLFFGSGTQLSVL.